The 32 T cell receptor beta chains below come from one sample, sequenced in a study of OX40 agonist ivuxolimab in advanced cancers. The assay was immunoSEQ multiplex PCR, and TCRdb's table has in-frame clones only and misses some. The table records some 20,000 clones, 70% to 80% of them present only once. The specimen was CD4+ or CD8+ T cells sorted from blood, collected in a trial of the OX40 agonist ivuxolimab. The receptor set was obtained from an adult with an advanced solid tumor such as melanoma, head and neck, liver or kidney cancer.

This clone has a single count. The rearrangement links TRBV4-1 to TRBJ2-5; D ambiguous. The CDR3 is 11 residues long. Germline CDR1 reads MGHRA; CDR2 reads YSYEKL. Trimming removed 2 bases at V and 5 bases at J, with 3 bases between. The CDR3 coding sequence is TGCGCCAGCAGCCAAAGTGAGACCCAGTACTTC. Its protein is CASSQSETQYF.

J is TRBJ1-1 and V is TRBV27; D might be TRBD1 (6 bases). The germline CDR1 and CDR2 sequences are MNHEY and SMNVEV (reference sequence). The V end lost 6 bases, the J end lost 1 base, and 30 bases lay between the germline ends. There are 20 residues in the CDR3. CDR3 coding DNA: TGTGCCAGCAGGGTTTTTGGGGGCGTGGAGGATTGGACTGGGAACACTGAAGCTTTCTTT. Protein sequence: CASRVFGGVEDWTGNTEAFF.

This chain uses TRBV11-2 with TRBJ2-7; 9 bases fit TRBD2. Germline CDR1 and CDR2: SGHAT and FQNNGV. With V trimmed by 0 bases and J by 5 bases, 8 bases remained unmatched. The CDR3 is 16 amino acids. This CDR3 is CASSLELAAGGDEQYF. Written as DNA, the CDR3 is TGTGCCAGCAGCTTAGAGTTAGCGGCGGGAGGGGACGAGCAGTACTTC.

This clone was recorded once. Here the CDR3 DNA reads TGTGCCAGCACTGGACACACCGGGGAGCTGTTTTTT. Translation gives CASTGHTGELFF. The rearrangement links TRBV5-6 to TRBJ2-2; no definite D call. Germline CDR1 reads SGHDT; CDR2 reads YYEEEE. The CDR3 totals 12 residues. The V end was cut by 6 bases, the J end by 3 bases, with 6 bases between.

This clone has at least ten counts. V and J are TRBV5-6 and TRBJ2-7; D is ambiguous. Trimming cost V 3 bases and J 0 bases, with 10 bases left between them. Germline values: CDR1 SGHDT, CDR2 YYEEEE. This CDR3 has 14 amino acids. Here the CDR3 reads CASSSGRSSYEQYF. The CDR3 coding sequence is TGTGCCAGCAGCTCCGGACGGAGCTCCTACGAGCAGTACTTC.

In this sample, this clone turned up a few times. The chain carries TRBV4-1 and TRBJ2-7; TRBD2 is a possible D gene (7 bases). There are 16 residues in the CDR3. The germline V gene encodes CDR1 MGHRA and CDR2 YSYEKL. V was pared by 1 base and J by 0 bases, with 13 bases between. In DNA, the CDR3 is TGCGCCAGCAGCCAAGTGTGGGGGGGCGCCTCCTACGAGCAGTACTTC. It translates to CASSQVWGGASYEQYF.

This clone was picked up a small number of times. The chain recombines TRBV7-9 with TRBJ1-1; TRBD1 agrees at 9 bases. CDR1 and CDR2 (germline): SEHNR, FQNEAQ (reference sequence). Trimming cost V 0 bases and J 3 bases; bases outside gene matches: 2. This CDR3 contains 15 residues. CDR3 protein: CASSLAGDRDTEAFF. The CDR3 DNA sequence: TGTGCCAGCAGCTTAGCTGGGGACAGGGACACTGAAGCTTTCTTT.

The CDR3 region is CASSAQGFGTEAFF. CDR3 sequence (DNA): TGTGCCAGCAGCGCACAGGGATTCGGCACTGAAGCTTTCTTT. V usage is TRBV7-3 and J usage is TRBJ1-1; weak D call: TRBD1 (6 bases). The CDR3 runs to 14 residues. Per the germline V gene, CDR1 is SGHTA and CDR2 is FQGTGA. Trimming took 5 bases from V and 4 from J, leaving 14 bases between them.

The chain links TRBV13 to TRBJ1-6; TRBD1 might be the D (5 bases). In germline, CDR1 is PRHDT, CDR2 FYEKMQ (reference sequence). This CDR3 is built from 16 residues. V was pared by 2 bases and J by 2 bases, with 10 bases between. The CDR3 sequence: CASSLLRGTYNSPLHF. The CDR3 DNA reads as TGTGCCAGCAGCTTATTGAGGGGTACCTATAATTCACCCCTCCACTTT.

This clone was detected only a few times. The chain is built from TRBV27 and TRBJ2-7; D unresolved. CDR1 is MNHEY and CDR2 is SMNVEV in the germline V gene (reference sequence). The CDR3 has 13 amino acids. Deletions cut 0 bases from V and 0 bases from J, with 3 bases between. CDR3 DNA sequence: TGTGCCAGCAGTTTATCGTTCTCCTACGAGCAGTACTTC. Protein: CASSLSFSYEQYF.

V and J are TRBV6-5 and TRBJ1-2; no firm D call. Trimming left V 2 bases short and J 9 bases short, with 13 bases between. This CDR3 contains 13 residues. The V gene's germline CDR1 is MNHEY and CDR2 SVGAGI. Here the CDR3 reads CASSYALDGSYTF. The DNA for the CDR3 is TGTGCCAGCAGTTACGCGCTAGATGGGAGCTACACCTTC.

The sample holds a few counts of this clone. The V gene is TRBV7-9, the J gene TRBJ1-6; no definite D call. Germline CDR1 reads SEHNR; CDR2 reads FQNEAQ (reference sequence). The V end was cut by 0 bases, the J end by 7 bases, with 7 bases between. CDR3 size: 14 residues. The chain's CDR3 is CASSLAPGNSPLHF. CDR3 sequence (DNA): TGTGCCAGCAGCTTAGCACCCGGAAATTCACCCCTCCACTTT.

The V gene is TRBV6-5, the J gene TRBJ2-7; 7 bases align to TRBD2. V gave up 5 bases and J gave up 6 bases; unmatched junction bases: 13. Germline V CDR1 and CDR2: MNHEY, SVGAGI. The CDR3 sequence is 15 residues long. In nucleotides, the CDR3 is TGTGCCAGCAGTCTCCGAGCGGGGACCCCTATCGAGCAGTACTTC. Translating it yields CASSLRAGTPIEQYF.

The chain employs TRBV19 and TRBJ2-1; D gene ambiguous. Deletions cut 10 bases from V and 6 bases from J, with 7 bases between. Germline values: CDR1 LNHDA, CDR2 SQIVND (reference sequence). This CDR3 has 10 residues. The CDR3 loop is CATRGNEQFF. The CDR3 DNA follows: TGTGCCACCAGAGGCAATGAGCAGTTCTTC. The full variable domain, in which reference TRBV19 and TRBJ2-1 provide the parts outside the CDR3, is DGGITQSPKYLFRKEGQNVTLSCEQNLNHDAMYWYRQDPGQGLRLIYYSQIVNDFQKGDIAEGYSVSREKKESFPLTVTSAQKNPTAFYLCATRGNEQFFGPGTRLTVL.

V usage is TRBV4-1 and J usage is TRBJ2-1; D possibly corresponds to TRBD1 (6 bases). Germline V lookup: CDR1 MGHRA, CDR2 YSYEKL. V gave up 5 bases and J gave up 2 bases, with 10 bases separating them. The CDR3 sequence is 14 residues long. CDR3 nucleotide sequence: TGCGCCAGCAGCGAACAGGGAGCCTACAATGAGCAGTTCTTC. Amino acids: CASSEQGAYNEQFF.

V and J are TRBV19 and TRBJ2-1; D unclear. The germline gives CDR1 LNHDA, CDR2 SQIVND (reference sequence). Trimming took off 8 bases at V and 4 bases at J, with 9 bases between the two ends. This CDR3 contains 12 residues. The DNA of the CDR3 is TGTGCCAGTTTAGACCGATACAATGAGCAGTTCTTC. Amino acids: CASLDRYNEQFF. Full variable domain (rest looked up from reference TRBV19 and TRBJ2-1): DGGITQSPKYLFRKEGQNVTLSCEQNLNHDAMYWYRQDPGQGLRLIYYSQIVNDFQKGDIAEGYSVSREKKESFPLTVTSAQKNPTAFYLCASLDRYNEQFFGPGTRLTVL.

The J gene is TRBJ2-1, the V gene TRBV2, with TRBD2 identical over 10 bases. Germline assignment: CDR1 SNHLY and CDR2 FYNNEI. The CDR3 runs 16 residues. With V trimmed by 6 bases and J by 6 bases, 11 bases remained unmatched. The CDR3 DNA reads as TGTGCCAGCAGACCTCCAGCGGGAGGGCGAGGCAATGAGCAGTTCTTC. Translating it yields CASRPPAGGRGNEQFF.

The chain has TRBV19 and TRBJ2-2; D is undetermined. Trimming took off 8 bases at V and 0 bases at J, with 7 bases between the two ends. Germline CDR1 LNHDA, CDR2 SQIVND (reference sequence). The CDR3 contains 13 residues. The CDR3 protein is CASRRTNTGELFF. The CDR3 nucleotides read TGTGCCAGTCGCAGAACGAACACCGGGGAGCTGTTTTTT.

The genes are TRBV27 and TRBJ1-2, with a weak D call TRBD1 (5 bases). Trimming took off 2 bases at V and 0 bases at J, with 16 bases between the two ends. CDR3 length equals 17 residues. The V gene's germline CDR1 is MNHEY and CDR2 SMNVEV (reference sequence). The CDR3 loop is CASSLDPLSTANYGYTF. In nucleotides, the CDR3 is TGTGCCAGCAGTTTAGACCCCCTCTCGACAGCTAACTATGGCTACACCTTC.

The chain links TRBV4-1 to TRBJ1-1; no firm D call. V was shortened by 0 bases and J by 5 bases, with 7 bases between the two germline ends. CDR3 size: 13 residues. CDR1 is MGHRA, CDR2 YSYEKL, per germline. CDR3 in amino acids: CASSQEGFTEAFF. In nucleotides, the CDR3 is TGCGCCAGCAGCCAAGAAGGGTTTACTGAAGCTTTCTTT.

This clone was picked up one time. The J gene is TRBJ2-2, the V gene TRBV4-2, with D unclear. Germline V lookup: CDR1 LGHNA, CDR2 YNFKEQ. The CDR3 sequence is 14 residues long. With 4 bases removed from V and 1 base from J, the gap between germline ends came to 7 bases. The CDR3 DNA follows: TGTGCCAGCAGCCTCTCGGGGAACACCGGGGAGCTGTTTTTT. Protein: CASSLSGNTGELFF.

The CDR3: CASSLTGMGQPQHF. The CDR3 DNA follows: TGTGCCAGCAGCTTGACAGGGATGGGTCAGCCCCAGCATTTT. The chain combines TRBV28 with TRBJ1-5; 7 positions match TRBD1. This CDR3 spans 14 amino acids. Germline CDR1 reads MDHEN; CDR2 reads SYDVKM. After removal of 6 bases from V and 6 bases from J, the junction contained 8 bases not matched to a gene.

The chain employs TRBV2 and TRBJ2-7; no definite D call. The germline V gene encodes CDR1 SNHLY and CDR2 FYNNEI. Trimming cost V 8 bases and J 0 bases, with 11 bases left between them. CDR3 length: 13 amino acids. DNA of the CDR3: TGTGCCAGCTCCGCTAGTTCCTCCTACGAGCAGTACTTC. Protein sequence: CASSASSSYEQYF. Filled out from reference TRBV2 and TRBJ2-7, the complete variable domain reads EPEVTQTPSHQVTQMGQEVILRCVPISNHLYFYWYRQILGQKVEFLVSFYNNEISEKSEIFDDQFSVERPDGSNFTLKIRSTKLEDSAMYFCASSASSSYEQYFGPGTRLTVT.

The CDR3 nucleotides read TGTGCCAGCAGTTTAAGCCACACCGGGGGTTACGAGCAGTACTTC. This codes for CASSLSHTGGYEQYF. V gene TRBV27 combines with J gene TRBJ2-7; D possibly corresponds to TRBD2 (6 bases). Looked up from germline, CDR1 is MNHEY and CDR2 is SMNVEV (reference sequence). The CDR3 spans 15 residues. V lost 2 bases and J 4 bases, leaving 15 bases between the germline ends.

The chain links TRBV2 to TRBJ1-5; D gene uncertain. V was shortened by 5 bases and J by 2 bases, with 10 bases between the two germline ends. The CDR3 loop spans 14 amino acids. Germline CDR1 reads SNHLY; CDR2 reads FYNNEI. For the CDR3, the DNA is TGTGCCAGCAGTAAGGTCCAGGGCAATCAGCCCCAGCATTTT. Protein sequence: CASSKVQGNQPQHF. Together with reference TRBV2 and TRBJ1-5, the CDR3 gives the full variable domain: EPEVTQTPSHQVTQMGQEVILRCVPISNHLYFYWYRQILGQKVEFLVSFYNNEISEKSEIFDDQFSVERPDGSNFTLKIRSTKLEDSAMYFCASSKVQGNQPQHFGDGTRLSIL.

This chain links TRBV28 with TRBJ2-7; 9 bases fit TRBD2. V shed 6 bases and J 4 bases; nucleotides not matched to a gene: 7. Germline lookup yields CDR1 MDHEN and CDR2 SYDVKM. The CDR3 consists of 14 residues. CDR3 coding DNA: TGTGCCAGCAGCTCGCTAGCGGGGAGTTACGAGCAGTACTTC. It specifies CASSSLAGSYEQYF. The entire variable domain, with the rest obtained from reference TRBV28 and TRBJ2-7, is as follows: DVKVTQSSRYLVKRTGEKVFLECVQDMDHENMFWYRQDPGLGLRLIYFSYDVKMKEKGDIPEGYSVSREKKERFSLILESASTNQTSMYLCASSSLAGSYEQYFGPGTRLTVT.

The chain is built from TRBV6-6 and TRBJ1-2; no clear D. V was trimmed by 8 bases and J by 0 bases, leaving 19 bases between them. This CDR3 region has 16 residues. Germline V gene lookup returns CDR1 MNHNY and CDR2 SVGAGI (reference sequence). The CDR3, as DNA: TGTGCCAGCTCGTTGAATTGGGAATTAGCTAACTATGGCTACACCTTC. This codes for CASSLNWELANYGYTF.

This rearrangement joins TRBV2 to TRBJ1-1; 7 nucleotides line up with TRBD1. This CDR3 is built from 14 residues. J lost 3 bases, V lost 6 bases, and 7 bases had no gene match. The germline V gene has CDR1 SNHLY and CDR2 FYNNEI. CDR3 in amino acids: CASRATGTYTEAFF. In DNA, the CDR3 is TGTGCCAGCAGAGCGACAGGGACTTACACTGAAGCTTTCTTT.

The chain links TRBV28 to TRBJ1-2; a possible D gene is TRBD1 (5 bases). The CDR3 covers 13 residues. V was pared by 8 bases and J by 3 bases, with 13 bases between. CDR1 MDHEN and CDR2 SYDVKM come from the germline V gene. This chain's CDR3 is CASRWGDYYGYTF. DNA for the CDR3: TGTGCCAGCCGGTGGGGGGATTACTATGGCTACACCTTC.

CDR3 nucleotide sequence: TGTGCCAGCAGTGAAGTGGTGGACGAGCAGTACTTC. It codes for CASSEVVDEQYF. This sequence joins TRBV6-1 and TRBJ2-7; D unclear. V was cut by 1 base and J by 5 bases, with 6 bases left in between. This CDR3 is 12 amino acids long. Germline loops: CDR1 MNHNS, CDR2 SASEGT.

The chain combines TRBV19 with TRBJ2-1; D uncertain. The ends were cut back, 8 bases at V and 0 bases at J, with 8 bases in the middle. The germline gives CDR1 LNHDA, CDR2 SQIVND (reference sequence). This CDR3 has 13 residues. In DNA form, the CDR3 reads TGTGCCAGTGGGTACAGCTCCTACAATGAGCAGTTCTTC. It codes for CASGYSSYNEQFF.

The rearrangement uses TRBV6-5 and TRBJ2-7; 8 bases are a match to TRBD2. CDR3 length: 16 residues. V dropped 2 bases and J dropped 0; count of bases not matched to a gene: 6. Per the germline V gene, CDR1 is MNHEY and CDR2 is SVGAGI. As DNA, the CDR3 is TGTGCCAGCAGTTACGGGGCGGGGGGAAGCTCCTACGAGCAGTACTTC. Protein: CASSYGAGGSSYEQYF.